This TCR beta chain appears in the sequencing data of a study of T cell changes during pregnancy in multiple sclerosis. The germline CDR1 and CDR2 sequences are MNHEY and SMNVEV (reference sequence). This CDR3 has 15 residues. V lost 3 bases, J lost 8 bases, and 9 bases stayed unmatched. TCRdb's table, derived via immunoSEQ multiplex PCR, lists solely in-frame clones and lacks some. The table records approximately 24,000 clones, over 85% of them present only once. This clone was seen just once. The sequences come from CD8+ T cells from peripheral blood mononuclear cells, collected in the third trimester of pregnancy. V gene TRBV27 combines with J gene TRBJ2-1; TRBD1 aligns across 8 bases. This TCR was sampled from a female donor in good health, enrolled as a control in a pregnancy study. The CDR3 protein is CASSLSGQAWDEQFF. The DNA of the CDR3 is TGTGCCAGCAGTTTGTCGGGACAGGCTTGGGATGAGCAGTTCTTC.